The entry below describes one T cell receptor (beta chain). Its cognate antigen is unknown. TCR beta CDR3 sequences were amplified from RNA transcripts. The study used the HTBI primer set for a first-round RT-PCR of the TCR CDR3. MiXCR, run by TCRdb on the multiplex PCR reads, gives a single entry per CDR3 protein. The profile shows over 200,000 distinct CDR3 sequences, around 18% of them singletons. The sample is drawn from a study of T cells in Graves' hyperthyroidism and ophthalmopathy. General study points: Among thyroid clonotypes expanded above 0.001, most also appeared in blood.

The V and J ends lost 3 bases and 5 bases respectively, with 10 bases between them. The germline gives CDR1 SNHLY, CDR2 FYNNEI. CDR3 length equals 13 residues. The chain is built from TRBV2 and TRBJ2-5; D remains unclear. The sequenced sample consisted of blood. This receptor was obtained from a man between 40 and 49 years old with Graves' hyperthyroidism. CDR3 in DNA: TGTGCCAGCAGTGACCGGGTGCGTGAGACCCAGTACTTC. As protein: CASSDRVRETQYF.